Reported below is one TCR beta chain. Its target is not known. One end of the junction fails to match germline, which may point to a read error. The data belong to a study of PD-1 blockade in classical Hodgkin lymphoma. Study results and limitations: Newly diagnosed patients were reported to start with lower TCR diversity than healthy donors. Patients who began taking nivolumab under 1 year after ASCT were left out.

Specified time point: cycle 4 day 1 (C4D1), after five to seven weeks of nivolumab. Each of the patients experienced relapse following autologous stem cell transplantation, and their brentuximab vedotin exposure differed. This CDR3 spans 14 amino acids. CDR1 is MNHEY, CDR2 SMNVEV, per germline (reference sequence). Profiling relied on immunoSEQ multiplex PCR, and the TCRdb table lists in-frame clones only, not all of them. Of about 39,000 clones in the sample, over 75% were seen once. This chain uses TRBV27 with TRBJ1-4, with TRBD1 as a possible D gene (5 bases). This TCR was recovered from a human donor with classical Hodgkin lymphoma. Sequenced material: peripheral blood mononuclear cells (PBMCs), taken before the fourth cycle of nivolumab. CDR3 in DNA: TGTGCCAGCAGTTTGGGACGTGAGAATGGAAAACTGTTTTTT. This codes for CASSLGRENGKLFF.